This entry lists 8 T cell receptor beta chains sequenced from one sample in a study of T cells after yellow fever vaccination (dated by TCRdb to between 2018 and 2021). The treatment or condition label, read with the paper, signifies: live attenuated yellow fever vaccine strain. Library prep was done by 5' RACE. Sequencing instrument: Illumina HiSeq 2500. TCRdb applied fastp at Q25 and MiXCR to the public reads, then kept only in-frame beta chains. For every CDR3 protein sequence, its rows merge into one entry that carries the most common genes and DNA. The sample table holds some 670,000 distinct CDR3 sequences, of which more than 9% were seen once. 14% to 15% of the sample is taken by the ten largest. This sample comprised PBMCs, obtained on the day of the yellow fever booster vaccination. These receptors all come from a man aged 25-40 years who received the YFV17D yellow fever vaccine.

This chain uses TRBV29-1 with TRBJ2-3; possibly TRBD1 for D (5 bases). This CDR3 has 13 residues. V lost 6 bases to trimming and J lost 4 bases, with 14 bases between them. CDR1 and CDR2 from the germline V gene are SQVTM and ANQGSEA. The CDR3 sequence: CSVGARQPDTQYF. DNA for the CDR3: TGCAGCGTAGGGGCCCGACAGCCAGATACGCAGTATTTT.

V usage is TRBV20-1 and J usage is TRBJ2-7; D unclear. Between the trimmed V and J ends, which lost 2 bases and 1 base, there was a span of 12 bases. Germline-derived CDR1 and CDR2 are DFQATT and SNEGSKA (reference sequence). The CDR3 loop spans 14 amino acids. CDR3 loop: CSARWPAGSYEQYF. The CDR3 bases are TGCAGTGCTAGATGGCCCGCCGGATCCTACGAGCAGTACTTC.

This clonotype was seen only a few times. The rearrangement links TRBV25-1 to TRBJ2-1; 8 bases are shared with TRBD1. The germline gives CDR1 MGHDK, CDR2 SYGVNS. V shed 6 bases, J shed 3 bases, and the junction held 4 bases outside the gene matches. The CDR3 extends over 14 amino acids. The CDR3 is CASSRQGYYNEQFF. In DNA, the CDR3 is TGTGCCAGCAGCAGACAGGGGTACTACAATGAGCAGTTCTTC.

Note on this clonotype: The junction differs from germline at one of its ends, possibly a read error. The chain couples TRBV20-1 to TRBJ2-7; perhaps TRBD2 as D (5 bases). This CDR3 contains 16 residues. Germline lookup yields CDR1 DFQATT and CDR2 SNEGSKA (reference sequence). CDR3 loop: CCARDRRGGVWYEQYF. The CDR3 DNA reads TGCTGTGCTAGAGACCGACGTGGAGGCGTTTGGTACGAGCAGTACTTC.

There are many counts of this clonotype. The chain carries TRBV9 and TRBJ2-2, with D unclear. The CDR3 consists of 14 residues. From germline, CDR1 is SGDLS and CDR2 YYNGEE. V lost 3 bases, J lost 13 bases, and 19 bases lay in between. CDR3 amino acids: CASSARSGPVGLFF. The CDR3 DNA sequence: TGTGCCAGCAGCGCCCGTAGTGGACCAGTAGGGCTGTTTTTT.

This clonotype was found a few times. The chain is built from TRBV6-2 or TRBV6-3 and TRBJ2-3; the D gene is possibly TRBD2 (6 bases). The CDR3 contains 13 residues. Deletions cut 5 bases from V and 6 bases from J, with 12 bases between. The V gene's germline CDR1 is MNHEY and CDR2 SVGEGT. As DNA, the CDR3 is TGTGCCAGCAGTAGGGACTTTTCTGATACGCAGTATTTT. It is translated as CASSRDFSDTQYF.

V gene TRBV20-1 combines with J gene TRBJ2-3; D is unresolved. Germline V gene sequence: CDR1 DFQATT, CDR2 SNEGSKA (reference sequence). The ends were cut back, 7 bases at V and 6 bases at J, with 14 bases in the middle. The CDR3 spans 12 residues. CDR3 sequence (DNA): TGCAGTGTCAGGCTCCCTGGGGATACGCAGTATTTT. It yields the protein CSVRLPGDTQYF.

This clonotype was counted only a few times. V and J are TRBV7-2 and TRBJ2-2; D remains unclear. The CDR3 spans 13 residues. Germline CDR1 is SGHTA and CDR2 is FQGNSA. V was pared by 1 base and J by 6 bases, with 6 bases between. The CDR3 DNA sequence: TGTGCCAGCAGCTTAGGGGAACCCGGGGAGCTGTTTTTT. It codes for CASSLGEPGELFF.